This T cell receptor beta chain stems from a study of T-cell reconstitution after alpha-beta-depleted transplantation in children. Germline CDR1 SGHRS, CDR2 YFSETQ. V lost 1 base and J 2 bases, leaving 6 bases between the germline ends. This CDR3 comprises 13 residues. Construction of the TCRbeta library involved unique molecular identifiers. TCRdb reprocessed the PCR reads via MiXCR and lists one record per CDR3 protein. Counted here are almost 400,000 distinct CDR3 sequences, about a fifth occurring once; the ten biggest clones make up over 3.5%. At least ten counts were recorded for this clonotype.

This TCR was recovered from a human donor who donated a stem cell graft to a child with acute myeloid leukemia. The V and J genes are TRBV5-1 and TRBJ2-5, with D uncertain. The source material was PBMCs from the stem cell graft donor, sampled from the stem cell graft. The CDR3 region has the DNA TGCGCCAGCAGCTTGCTCGGACAAGAGACCCAGTACTTC. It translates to CASSLLGQETQYF. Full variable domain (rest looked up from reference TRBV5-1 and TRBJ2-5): KAGVTQTPRYLIKTRGQQVTLSCSPISGHRSVSWYQQTPGQGLQFLFEYFSETQRNKGNFPGRFSGRQFSNSRSEMNVSTLELGDSALYLCASSLLGQETQYFGPGTRLLVL.